What follows is one T cell receptor (beta chain) and its context. The table lists this clonotype with a count of one. Its antigen remains undetermined. No qualities accompany the bases; no much larger clone lies one base away. A single read makes a weak case. The germline V gene encodes CDR1 MNHEY and CDR2 SVGEGT. The trim is 2 bases for V and 7 bases for J, with a gap of 9 bases between the germline ends. From the cysteine up to the phenylalanine, the CDR3 has a length of 13 residues. Kept here is only the CDR3 DNA, which spans 39 bases and is read in frame from base 1. The data belong to a study of response to subunit inactivated influenza vaccine (dated by TCRdb to 2017 to 2018). About the full investigation: Deep quantitative T cell receptor repertoire profiling was used in the study to track responses to a trivalent subunit inactivated influenza vaccine. Study-wide findings and limitations: The authors suggested that each seasonal influenza vaccination may recruit only a limited number of new T cells.

Libraries were built with RT-PCR. For sequencing, an Illumina HiSeq 2500 was employed. In-frame beta chains were kept once TCRdb had trimmed the public reads at Q25 with fastp and called clones with MiXCR. Duplicate CDR3 protein sequences are folded into a single record with the most common DNA and genes. The sample table holds 650,000 to 800,000 distinct CDR3 sequences, of which 11% to 15% were seen once. Around 6.5% of the sample rests with the top ten. The sequencing used PBMCs from blood, collected around two weeks before vaccination. The source is a man between 45 and 60 years old who received an inactivated influenza vaccine. Donor details come from another sample of the same person, matched by shared clones. The chain is encoded by TRBV6-2 or TRBV6-3 joined to TRBJ2-4; TRBD1 is perhaps the D gene, given 6 matching bases. The nucleotide sequence reads TGTGCCAGCAGTTACGGGCAGGGGAACATTCAGTACTTC. It encodes CASSYGQGNIQYF.